Included here is one T cell receptor beta chain sequence, with context. No cell sorting was done before RNA was extracted from the tissue. The data belong to a study of tumor and adjacent non-tumor tissue in lung cancer. There are 14 residues in the CDR3. V dropped 8 bases and J dropped 5 bases, with 20 bases sitting between them. Germline V gene lookup returns CDR1 DFQATT and CDR2 SNEGSKA (reference sequence). TCRbeta libraries were built with three rounds of nested PCR, modified from ARM-PCR. In TCRdb, the multiplex PCR reads were re-called with MiXCR into one record per CDR3 protein. The data hold more than 60,000 distinct CDR3 sequences, with around 77% observed a single time.

Sequencing input: lung tumor tissue. The receptor was derived from a woman aged 45-65 years with non-small cell lung cancer. This rearrangement joins TRBV20-1 to TRBJ2-3; D is perhaps TRBD1 or TRBD2 (6 bases each). CDR3 coding DNA: TGCAGTCCTACGGTCGGGGGCCGGATAGATACGCAGTATTTT. As protein: CSPTVGGRIDTQYF.